This is a list of T cell receptor beta chains from one sample in a study of read filtering for tumor transcriptome and immune sequencing. TCRdb passed the reads through MiXCR, listing each CDR3 protein once. Of some 39,000 distinct CDR3 sequences in the sample, about 14% are singletons; the top ten hold less than 20%. Sequences were obtained from a population of CD138-negative cells sorted from bone marrow. The source is a donor at least 40 years old with multiple myeloma. Each CDR3 is given with its conserved first and last residue. The D gene is left open where the match is weak. Not every row has a clone size; where given, it reads once, few, many or a size class.

cdr3_nt cdr3_aa j_call d_call clone_size cdr3_length v_call
TGTGCCAGCAGCTTAGCGGGAGGAGTCAGCAATCAGCCCCAGCATTTT CASSLAGGVSNQPQHF TRBJ1-5 . many 16 TRBV7-8
TGTGCCAGCAGCTTAGGAAATTGGAGACAGGGTTTCACAGATACGCAGTATTTT CASSLGNWRQGFTDTQYF TRBJ2-3 TRBD1 many 18 TRBV5-5
TGTGCCAGCTCACCCCCGGGCGCCTACGAGCAGTACTTC CASSPPGAYEQYF TRBJ2-7 . few 13 TRBV18
TGCAGTGCTAGAGACCGACAGGGGGCGAAGAATCAGCCCCAGCATTTT CSARDRQGAKNQPQHF TRBJ1-5 TRBD1 many 16 TRBV20-1
TGCAGCGCGGGAGGGCAGGGAGGAGGCTACGAGCAGTACTTC CSAGGQGGGYEQYF TRBJ2-7 TRBD2 many 14 TRBV29-1
TGTGCCAGCAGTAGGGACAGCCCGAATGAGCAGCTCTTC CASSRDSPNEQLF TRBJ2-1 TRBD1 . 13 TRBV2
TGTGCCAGCTCACTTCTTTCAACGGATACGCAGTATTTT CASSLLSTDTQYF TRBJ2-3 . many 13 TRBV18
TGCGCCAGCAGCCAGGACAGGGGGGGGATGAACACTGAAGCTTTCTTT CASSQDRGGMNTEAFF TRBJ1-1 TRBD1 many 16 TRBV4-3
TGCAGTGCTAGTCTAGCGGGGGCGGGGGATACGCAGTATTTT CSASLAGAGDTQYF TRBJ2-3 TRBD2 . 14 TRBV20-1
TGCGCCAGCAGCCAAGTCGGGGGGCAGATGTCTGGCTACACCTTC CASSQVGGQMSGYTF TRBJ1-2 . many 15 TRBV4-3
TGCAGCGTTTGGGGGGGGGATAGGGATGAGCAGTTCTTC CSVWGGDRDEQFF TRBJ2-1 TRBD2 . 13 TRBV29-1
TGCGCCAGCAGCATGGGACCGTCAAATGAAAAACTGTTTTTT CASSMGPSNEKLFF TRBJ1-4 . many 14 TRBV5-1
TGTGCCAGCAGCTTTGGACAGGGCTCAATGGGTGAGCAGTTCTTC CASSFGQGSMGEQFF TRBJ2-1 TRBD1 medium-sized 15 TRBV5-4
TGTGCCAGCAGGGACAGGGGTTTCTTGAACAATGAGCAGTTCTTC CASRDRGFLNNEQFF TRBJ2-1 TRBD1 many 15 TRBV2
TGTGCCATCAGTGAGTCCACAGGGGGAGTTGGGAATGAGCAGTTCTTC CAISESTGGVGNEQFF TRBJ2-1 TRBD1 many 16 TRBV10-3
TGTGCCAGCAGCCCTTCGGGTCGGGGGGGCTTCGATACGCAGTATTTT CASSPSGRGGFDTQYF TRBJ2-3 TRBD2 many 16 TRBV11-1
TGTGCCAGCAGTCGGGACAGAAACAATGAGCAGTTCTTC CASSRDRNNEQFF TRBJ2-1 TRBD1 many 13 TRBV6-1
TGTGCCAGCAGCCCCAAGGGGGGGCTAAATCCCAACAATGAGCAGTTCTTC CASSPKGGLNPNNEQFF TRBJ2-1 . medium-sized 17 TRBV11-2
TGTGCCAGCAGACCTCCGCTGGAGACCCAGTACTTC CASRPPLETQYF TRBJ2-5 . many 12 TRBV28
TGTGCCAGCAGCCAAGCCGCAGAGGGGGGCTACACCTTC CASSQAAEGGYTF TRBJ1-2 . many 13 TRBV4-2
TGTGCCAGCAGCTTAGCGCGACAGGGGACGCAGTATTTT CASSLARQGTQYF TRBJ2-3 TRBD1 many 13 TRBV7-9
TGTGCCATCAGTGAAATCCAGAACACTGAAGCTTTCTTT CAISEIQNTEAFF TRBJ1-1 . many 13 TRBV10-3
TGTGCCAGCAGCTATACCCTGTGGCCCACCGCTGGGGGCTACACCTTC CASSYTLWPTAGGYTF TRBJ1-2 . . 16 TRBV5-5
TGTGCCAGCAGCCATAGACAGGGGGCCGGCTCCCAAGAGACCCAGTACTTC CASSHRQGAGSQETQYF TRBJ2-5 TRBD1 many 17 TRBV5-4
TGTGCCAGCTCACCTGGAGGGTCGGGATCCTACGAGCAGTACTTC CASSPGGSGSYEQYF TRBJ2-7 . many 15 TRBV18
TGTGCCAGCAGCCGTACCGATTGGGTCGACACTGAAGCTTTCTTT CASSRTDWVDTEAFF TRBJ1-1 . . 15 TRBV6-2/TRBV6-3